Listed here are 17 T cell receptor beta chains from one sample, sequenced in a study of T cells in tuberculosis. Time point in this sample: new active TB diagnosis, blood taken before or within 7 days of starting treatment. Clones were sequenced by immunoSEQ multiplex PCR, and TCRdb holds only the in-frame ones, with some missing. The sample contains approximately 46,000 clones, about 95% of which appear only once. The material sequenced was PBMCs, taken at tuberculosis diagnosis. These receptors were collected from an adult with tuberculosis.

The chain recombines TRBV5-1 with TRBJ2-2; D unresolved. Deletions cut 0 bases from V and 8 bases from J, with 11 bases between. The CDR3 loop spans 14 amino acids. CDR1 is SGHRS, CDR2 YFSETQ, per germline. The CDR3 here is CASSLGLLLGELFF. In DNA form, the CDR3 reads TGCGCCAGCAGCTTGGGACTCCTACTGGGGGAGCTGTTTTTT.

The CDR3 DNA follows: TGCGCCAGCAGCTGGGGGACAGGGGTAAACTATGGCTACACCTTC. It codes for CASSWGTGVNYGYTF. The rearrangement links TRBV5-1 to TRBJ1-2, with 10 positions matching TRBD1. The length of the CDR3 is 15 residues. Germline CDR1 SGHRS, CDR2 YFSETQ. Losses at the gene ends were 3 bases for V and 2 bases for J; bases not matched to a gene: 4.

The chain carries TRBV7-2 and TRBJ2-6, with D uncertain. Trimming removed 2 bases at V and 0 bases at J, with 8 bases between. In germline, CDR1 is SGHTA, CDR2 FQGNSA. The CDR3 is 16 amino acids. This CDR3 is CASSLRRISGANVLTF. The CDR3 nucleotides read TGTGCCAGCAGCTTACGGCGGATCTCTGGGGCCAACGTCCTGACTTTC.

The gene calls are TRBV7-9 and TRBJ2-7, with 7 bases lining up with TRBD2. Germline CDR1 reads SEHNR; CDR2 reads FQNEAQ (reference sequence). V shed 5 bases, J shed 7 bases, and the junction held 5 bases outside the gene matches. This CDR3 spans 12 amino acids. This CDR3 reads CASSPGREEQYF. The CDR3 nucleotides read TGTGCCAGCAGCCCAGGGAGGGAAGAGCAGTACTTC.

The rearrangement uses TRBV7-9 and TRBJ2-5; the match to TRBD2 covers 8 bases. V lost 3 bases to trimming and J lost 2 bases; unmatched junction nucleotides: 5. This CDR3 is built from 15 residues. In germline, CDR1 is SEHNR, CDR2 FQNEAQ (reference sequence). The CDR3 reads CASSFSGTSQETQYF. The DNA of the CDR3 is TGTGCCAGCAGCTTTAGCGGGACAAGTCAAGAGACCCAGTACTTC.

The rearrangement joins TRBV12-5 to TRBJ2-7; the D gene is possibly TRBD2 (5 bases). Between the trimmed V and J ends, which lost 6 bases and 5 bases, there was a span of 14 bases. The CDR3 is made up of 13 amino acids. CDR1 is LGHNT, CDR2 FRNRAP, per germline. CDR3 loop: CASGRLLGDEQYF. Written as DNA, the CDR3 is TGTGCTAGTGGCCGACTATTGGGCGACGAGCAGTACTTC.

The V and J genes are TRBV27 and TRBJ2-1, with TRBD1 matching 7 bases. Germline CDR1 reads MNHEY; CDR2 reads SMNVEV (reference sequence). V lost 0 bases and J lost 8; bases outside the gene matches: 19. The CDR3 has 19 amino acids. The CDR3 loop reads CASSLSEGDDRETMYEQFF. CDR3 nucleotide sequence: TGTGCCAGCAGTTTATCTGAGGGGGACGACAGGGAAACAATGTATGAGCAGTTCTTC.

This clone was counted only a few times. The chain recombines TRBV5-4 with TRBJ2-7; 7 bases align to TRBD1. This CDR3 contains 13 residues. V lost 3 bases to trimming and J lost 3 bases; unmatched junction nucleotides: 3. The V gene's germline CDR1 is SGHNT and CDR2 YYREEE (reference sequence). CDR3 region: CASSSGQRYEQYF. The CDR3 DNA sequence: TGTGCCAGCAGCTCGGGACAGCGCTACGAGCAGTACTTC.

V and J are TRBV11-2 and TRBJ2-5, with a weak D call TRBD2 (5 bases). This CDR3 contains 15 residues. Looked up from germline, CDR1 is SGHAT and CDR2 is FQNNGV. V lost 1 base, J lost 5 bases, and 14 bases lay in between. CDR3 amino acids: CASSLALGGRETQYF. As DNA, the CDR3 is TGTGCCAGCAGCTTAGCACTAGGTGGTCGGGAGACCCAGTACTTC.

V is TRBV30 and J is TRBJ1-1; D may be TRBD1 (6 bases). Germline lookup yields CDR1 GTSNPN and CDR2 SVGIG (reference sequence). The CDR3 loop spans 13 amino acids. Trimming cost V 5 bases and J 0 bases, with 10 bases left between them. The CDR3 nucleotides are TGTGCCTGGCGGACAGTTATGAACACTGAAGCTTTCTTT. This translates into CAWRTVMNTEAFF. The entire variable domain, with the rest obtained from reference TRBV30 and TRBJ1-1, is as follows: SQTIHQWPATLVQPVGSPLSLECTVEGTSNPNLYWYRQAAGRGLQLLFYSVGIGQISSEVPQNLSASRPQDRQFILSSKKLLLSDSGFYLCAWRTVMNTEAFFGQGTRLTVV.

The gene calls are TRBV11-2 and TRBJ2-3, with 7 positions matching TRBD1. The CDR3 is made up of 15 amino acids. Germline assignment: CDR1 SGHAT and CDR2 FQNNGV. The V segment lost 6 bases and the J segment 6 bases; nucleotides outside the gene matches: 12. This CDR3 reads CASSLGHLQGDTQYF. In DNA form, the CDR3 reads TGTGCCAGCAGTCTTGGACATTTACAGGGGGATACGCAGTATTTT. Drawing the rest from reference TRBV11-2 and TRBJ2-3, the complete variable domain is EAGVAQSPRYKIIEKRQSVAFWCNPISGHATLYWYQQILGQGPKLLIQFQNNGVVDDSQLPKDRFSAERLKGVDSTLKIQPAKLEDSAVYLCASSLGHLQGDTQYFGPGTRLTVL.

This chain connects TRBV6-4 to TRBJ2-6; D unclear. From germline, CDR1 is MRHNA and CDR2 SNTAGT. This CDR3 spans 15 amino acids. V was trimmed by 0 bases and J by 0 bases, leaving 3 bases between them. CDR3 region: CASSDSHSGANVLTF. As DNA, the CDR3 is TGTGCCAGCAGTGACTCACACTCTGGGGCCAACGTCCTGACTTTC.

The rearrangement joins TRBV4-2 to TRBJ2-7; D gene ambiguous. The germline V gene has CDR1 LGHNA and CDR2 YNFKEQ. V was clipped by 0 bases and J by 3 bases, with 9 bases between them. The CDR3 consists of 14 residues. In DNA, the CDR3 is TGTGCCAGCAGCCAAGACGACTTAGACTACGAGCAGTACTTC. Its protein product is CASSQDDLDYEQYF.

The chain has TRBV19 and TRBJ2-3; D call uncertain. The germline V and J ends were trimmed by 7 bases and 5 bases, with 13 bases remaining between them. The germline CDR1 and CDR2 sequences are LNHDA and SQIVND (reference sequence). The CDR3 runs 13 residues. Here the CDR3 reads CASTISGRDTQYF. The CDR3 DNA reads as TGTGCCAGTACCATATCGGGTCGAGATACGCAGTATTTT.

The genes are TRBV2 and TRBJ1-6, with TRBD1 matching 7 bases. CDR1 SNHLY and CDR2 FYNNEI come from the germline V gene. V was pared by 6 bases and J by 9 bases, with 8 bases of the junction left unmatched. CDR3 length: 14 amino acids. CDR3 coding DNA: TGTGCCAGCAGCATCGACAGGGTCGGTTCACCCCTCCACTTT. Translating it yields CASSIDRVGSPLHF.

Concerning this clone itself: The junction and the germline gene differ at one end; a read error may be behind it. CDR3 residues: CASSLGAGNTGELFF. Here the CDR3 DNA reads TGTGCTAGCAGCTTAGGGGCAGGGAACACCGGGGAGCTGTTTTTT. The genes are TRBV7-7 and TRBJ2-2, with a weak D call TRBD1 (5 bases). In germline, CDR1 is SSHAT, CDR2 FNYEAQ (reference sequence). The CDR3 runs 15 residues.

This chain joins TRBV7-9 and TRBJ1-1; 7 bases map to TRBD1. The junction had 1 base not matched to a gene; V was cut back by 6 bases and J by 0 bases. Germline assignment: CDR1 SEHNR and CDR2 FQNEAQ (reference sequence). CDR3 size: 13 residues. The CDR3 protein is CASRGQLNTEAFF. For the CDR3, the DNA is TGTGCCAGCAGGGGACAGCTGAACACTGAAGCTTTCTTT.